The rows below give T cell receptor beta chains drawn from one sample of a study of blood T cell repertoires in COVID-19. Assay used: immunoSEQ multiplex PCR; TCRdb lists only in-frame clones, some missing. Of about 240,000 clones in the sample, 80% to 85% were seen once. Sequencing was done on a sample of peripheral blood. These receptors originate from a woman older than 75 with COVID-19, enrolled during active disease. Both conserved end residues are part of each CDR3. D genes are given only for firm matches. The listing skips clone size in some rows; elsewhere it reads once, few, many or a size class.

CDR3 DNA: TGTGCCAGAAGCCAGACTAGCGGGAGGCCCCCCACAATCTACGAGCAGTACTTC
CDR3 protein: CARSQTSGRPPTIYEQYF
D gene: -
clone size: -
J gene: TRBJ2-7
V gene: TRBV7-5

CDR3 DNA: TGTGCCAGCAGTGGGGACTTCCCGGGACTAGCGGGGGGCGAGCAGTACTTC
CDR3 protein: CASSGDFPGLAGGEQYF
D gene: TRBD2
clone size: -
J gene: TRBJ2-7
V gene: TRBV6-1

CDR3 DNA: TGTGCCAGCGCCCCGCAGCGGGGGTCCCTCTACGAGCAGTACTTC
CDR3 protein: CASAPQRGSLYEQYF
D gene: TRBD2
clone size: -
J gene: TRBJ2-7
V gene: TRBV28

CDR3 DNA: TGTGCCAGCAGCCAAGGAGGGACAGGGGCAACTAATGAAAAACTGTTTTTT
CDR3 protein: CASSQGGTGATNEKLFF
D gene: TRBD1
clone size: -
J gene: TRBJ1-4
V gene: TRBV4-2

CDR3 DNA: TGTGCCAGCGGACTAGCGGGGGGGCTGGAGACCCAGTACTTC
CDR3 protein: CASGLAGGLETQYF
D gene: TRBD2
clone size: -
J gene: TRBJ2-5
V gene: TRBV5-8

CDR3 DNA: TGTGCCAGCAGCCAAGAACAGCTCTCTGGAAACACCATATATTTT
CDR3 protein: CASSQEQLSGNTIYF
D gene: -
clone size: -
J gene: TRBJ1-3
V gene: TRBV3-1/TRBV3-2

CDR3 DNA: TGTGCCAGCAGCCAAGGAGTGGTCACTGAAGCTTTCTTT
CDR3 protein: CASSQGVVTEAFF
D gene: -
clone size: once
J gene: TRBJ1-1
V gene: TRBV14

CDR3 DNA: TGTGCCAGCAGTGAGTTGGAGCCAAATCAGCCCCAGCATTTT
CDR3 protein: CASSELEPNQPQHF
D gene: -
clone size: -
J gene: TRBJ1-5
V gene: TRBV2

CDR3 DNA: TGCACCAGCAGCGAAGGAGTCTGTCCGGGAGTTAAAGATACGCAGTATTTT
CDR3 protein: CTSSEGVCPGVKDTQYF
D gene: -
clone size: -
J gene: TRBJ2-3
V gene: TRBV1

CDR3 DNA: TGTGCCAGCAGTCCCCAGGGTTTGGGCGGCACTGAAGCTTTCTTT
CDR3 protein: CASSPQGLGGTEAFF
D gene: -
clone size: -
J gene: TRBJ1-1
V gene: TRBV2

CDR3 DNA: TGTGCCAGCAGAGTGGGGGGGACAGGGGGCCGTGGAAACACCATATATTTT
CDR3 protein: CASRVGGTGGRGNTIYF
D gene: TRBD1
clone size: -
J gene: TRBJ1-3
V gene: TRBV2

CDR3 DNA: TGTGCCAGCAGAAACCTAGGGCGGGAGAGGGAGACCCAGTACTTC
CDR3 protein: CASRNLGRERETQYF
D gene: TRBD2
clone size: -
J gene: TRBJ2-5
V gene: TRBV6-5

CDR3 DNA: TGCGCCAGCAGCTTGGACTTGGGGGGAGCCTACGAGCAGTACTTC
CDR3 protein: CASSLDLGGAYEQYF
D gene: -
clone size: -
J gene: TRBJ2-7
V gene: TRBV5-1

CDR3 DNA: TGTGCCAGCATGCTAGGCGGGACTCTCACTGAAGCTTTCTTT
CDR3 protein: CASMLGGTLTEAFF
D gene: -
clone size: -
J gene: TRBJ1-1
V gene: TRBV7-3

CDR3 DNA: TGTGCCTGGTCATCTGGGGCCAACGTCCTGACTTTC
CDR3 protein: CAWSSGANVLTF
D gene: -
clone size: -
J gene: TRBJ2-6
V gene: TRBV30

CDR3 DNA: TGCGCCAGCAGCTTGGGGCAGGGCTACACTGAAGCTTTCTTT
CDR3 protein: CASSLGQGYTEAFF
D gene: -
clone size: few
J gene: TRBJ1-1
V gene: TRBV5-1

CDR3 DNA: TGTGCCTTTGGGGAACTAGTTGGGGAAAAACTGTTTTTT
CDR3 protein: CAFGELVGEKLFF
D gene: -
clone size: few
J gene: TRBJ1-4
V gene: TRBV30